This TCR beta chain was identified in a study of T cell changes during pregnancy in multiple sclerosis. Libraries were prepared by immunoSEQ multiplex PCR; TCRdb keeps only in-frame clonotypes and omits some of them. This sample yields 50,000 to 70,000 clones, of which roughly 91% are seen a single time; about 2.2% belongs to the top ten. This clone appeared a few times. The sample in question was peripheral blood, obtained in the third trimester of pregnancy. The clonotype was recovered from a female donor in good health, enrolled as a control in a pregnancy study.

The CDR3 nucleotides read TGTGCCAGCAGTGATTCGGGACTCGTCTACGAGCAGTACTTC. Its translation is CASSDSGLVYEQYF. V and J are TRBV2 and TRBJ2-7, with D maybe TRBD2 (6 bases). This CDR3 comprises 14 residues. V lost 3 bases and J lost 3, with 12 bases in between. Germline V gives CDR1 SNHLY, CDR2 FYNNEI.